This T cell receptor (beta chain) was identified during a study of regulatory T cells in long-lasting Graves disease. Study in general: Persistent cases were those of Graves' disease that involved over 5 years of antithyroid drugs with positive TSH receptor antibodies. Study-wide findings and caveats: In persistent patients, shared public clonotypes (around 2,500) outnumbered those in new patients (about 890).

Time point indicated: persistent/refractory GD, antithyroid drugs over 5 years with positive TRAb. There was RNA extracted from PBMCs, and the TCR library was made from it. Peripheral blood, around 9.4 milliliters of it, was drawn into EDTA tubes. The CDR3 runs 12 residues. Trimming left V 3 bases short and J 7 bases short, with 9 bases between. This clonotype was observed at least ten times. Its antigen is unidentified. Sequencing libraries for TCR beta were prepared with iRepertoire HTBI primers and Arm-PCR of CDR3 regions. TCRdb reanalysed the multiplex PCR reads using MiXCR and keeps one entry per CDR3 protein. Of approximately 690,000 distinct CDR3 sequences listed, around 30% were seen once; the top ten hold about 40%.

Sequenced material: peripheral blood mononuclear cells (PBMCs), taken when the disease was refractory, from a patient treated with antithyroid drugs. This receptor was obtained from a female donor with Graves disease. V usage is TRBV12-3 or TRBV12-4 and J usage is TRBJ2-5; D not resolved. The CDR3 protein is CASSLAKGTQYF. CDR3 nucleotide sequence: TGTGCCAGCAGTTTGGCTAAGGGGACCCAGTACTTC.